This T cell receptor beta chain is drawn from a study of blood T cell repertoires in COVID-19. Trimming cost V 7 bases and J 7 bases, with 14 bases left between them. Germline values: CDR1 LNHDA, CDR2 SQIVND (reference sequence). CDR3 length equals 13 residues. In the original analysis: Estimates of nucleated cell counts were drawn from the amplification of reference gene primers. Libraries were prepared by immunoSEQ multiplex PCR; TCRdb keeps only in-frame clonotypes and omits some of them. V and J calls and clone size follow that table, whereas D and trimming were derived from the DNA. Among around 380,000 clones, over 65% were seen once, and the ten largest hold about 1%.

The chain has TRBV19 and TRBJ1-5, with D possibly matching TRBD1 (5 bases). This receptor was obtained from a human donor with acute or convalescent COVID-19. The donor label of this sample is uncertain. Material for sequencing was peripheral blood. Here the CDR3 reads CASTAGNLQPQHF. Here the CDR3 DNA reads TGTGCCAGTACGGCAGGGAACCTGCAGCCCCAGCATTTT.